These 30 T cell receptor beta chains were all obtained from the same sample, sequenced in a study of T cells after yellow fever vaccination. TCRdb analysed the 5' RACE reads with MiXCR anew, one entry per CDR3 protein. The sample shows some 600,000 distinct CDR3 sequences, about 15% of them seen only once. Specimen: PBMCs, collected more than 4 days after the first yellow fever vaccination. Source of these receptors: a man aged 18 to 29 who received the YFV17D yellow fever vaccine.

The chain carries TRBV24-1 and TRBJ2-1; D possibly uses TRBD1 or TRBD2 (5 bases each). Germline loops: CDR1 KGHDR, CDR2 SFDVKD. This CDR3 region has 16 residues. Trimming removed 2 bases at V and 1 base at J, with 11 bases between. The CDR3 here is CATSDWGTGSYNEQFF. In DNA, the CDR3 is TGTGCCACCAGTGATTGGGGGACGGGTTCCTACAATGAGCAGTTCTTC.

The rearrangement uses TRBV6-2 or TRBV6-3 and TRBJ2-1; the match to TRBD2 covers 8 bases. Germline V gene lookup returns CDR1 MNHEY and CDR2 SVGEGT. The CDR3 sequence is 16 residues long. V was clipped by 1 base and J by 6 bases; unmatched bases: 8. The chain's CDR3 is CASSYWNRGGPNEQFF. The CDR3 nucleotides read TGTGCCAGCAGTTACTGGAACCGGGGGGGCCCCAATGAGCAGTTCTTC.

The chain is built from TRBV7-9 and TRBJ1-1, with TRBD1 matching 7 bases. CDR3 length: 16 amino acids. Germline assignment: CDR1 SEHNR and CDR2 FQNEAQ (reference sequence). V gave up 6 bases and J gave up 7 bases; unmatched junction bases: 17. CDR3 nucleotides: TGTGCCAGCAGTTCAGCCAAGGGGGCGGGTTTCTTTGAAGCTTTCTTT. It encodes CASSSAKGAGFFEAFF.

This clonotype was seen at least ten times. This sequence joins TRBV10-3 and TRBJ2-7; D remains unclear. V dropped 0 bases and J dropped 2 bases, with 11 bases sitting between them. Germline CDR1 reads ENHRY; CDR2 reads SYGVKD. The CDR3 is made up of 15 amino acids. DNA of the CDR3: TGTGCCATCAGTGAGTCGAGAACAACCCCCTACGAGCAGTACTTC. It specifies CAISESRTTPYEQYF.

The rearrangement joins TRBV5-6 to TRBJ1-2; D perhaps matches TRBD1 (5 bases). The CDR3 extends over 14 amino acids. Germline V lookup: CDR1 SGHDT, CDR2 YYEEEE. Trimming took 1 base from V and 3 from J, leaving 10 bases between them. This CDR3 is CASSLPQVDYGYTF. The CDR3 DNA reads TGTGCCAGCAGCTTGCCACAGGTCGACTATGGCTACACCTTC.

V and J are TRBV20-1 and TRBJ2-6; D is unresolved. Per germline, CDR1 DFQATT and CDR2 SNEGSKA (reference sequence). Trimming cost V 4 bases and J 0 bases, with 13 bases left between them. CDR3 size: 16 residues. The CDR3 DNA is TGCAGTGCTACCCCTTTAGGGCACTCTGGGGCCAACGTCCTGACTTTC. Amino acids: CSATPLGHSGANVLTF.

Only a few counts were recorded for this clonotype. This sequence joins TRBV7-2 and TRBJ2-5; 10 bases map to TRBD2. V shed 3 bases and J 4 bases; nucleotides not matched to a gene: 5. Germline V CDR1 and CDR2: SGHTA, FQGNSA. CDR3 length: 15 amino acids. CDR3 sequence (DNA): TGTGCCAGCAGCTTCACAGCGGGGGGGCTAGAGACCCAGTACTTC. Protein: CASSFTAGGLETQYF.

Notes on this clonotype: With a much larger clone just one base away, this may be a read error. J is TRBJ2-3 and V is TRBV18, with TRBD2 matching over 11 bases. Germline values: CDR1 KGHSH, CDR2 LQKENI. The CDR3 runs 16 residues. CDR3 in DNA: TGTGCCAGCTCACCCCTAGCGGGGGGTACCACAGATACGCTGTATTTT. Translated, it gives CASSPLAGGTTDTLYF. Supplemented by reference TRBV18 and TRBJ2-3, the full variable domain reads NAGVMQNPRHLVRRRGQEARLRCSPMKGHSHVYWYRQLPEEGLKFMVYLQKENIIDESGMPKERFSAEFPKEGPSILRIQQVVRGDSAAYFCASSPLAGGTTDTLYFGPGTRLTVL.

CDR3 protein: CATLAGLVTDTQYF. In nucleotides, the CDR3 is TGTGCCACCTTAGCCGGACTAGTTACAGATACGCAGTATTTT. The genes are TRBV5-4 and TRBJ2-3, with TRBD2 matching over 7 bases. The CDR3 is 14 amino acids. The junction had 10 bases not matched to a gene; V was cut back by 9 bases and J by 3 bases. Germline CDR1 reads SGHNT; CDR2 reads YYREEE (reference sequence).

V gene TRBV5-1 combines with J gene TRBJ2-2; no clear D gene. The V and J ends lost 0 bases and 9 bases respectively, with 15 bases between them. The CDR3 length is 15 residues. CDR1 is SGHRS and CDR2 is YFSETQ in the germline V gene. DNA for the CDR3: TGCGCCAGCAGCTTGGCGGCGTCCCTGCGGAGGGAGCTGTTTTTT. This gives the protein CASSLAASLRRELFF.

This sequence joins TRBV7-9 and TRBJ2-3; the D is unclear. V lost 6 bases and J 4 bases, leaving 23 bases between the germline ends. This CDR3 comprises 17 residues. Germline CDR1 is SEHNR and CDR2 is FQNEAQ (reference sequence). CDR3 protein: CASSFIPGGPPSDTQYF. The CDR3 DNA reads TGTGCCAGCAGTTTCATACCGGGTGGCCCTCCCTCAGATACGCAGTATTTT.

The sample holds a few counts of this clonotype. J is TRBJ2-7 and V is TRBV6-5; 9 bases are shared with TRBD1. Germline lookup yields CDR1 MNHEY and CDR2 SVGAGI. CDR3 length: 17 amino acids. The V and J ends lost 2 bases and 5 bases, in that order; junction bases with no gene match: 13. CDR3: CASSYLPRDRVFHEQYF. Written as DNA, the CDR3 is TGTGCCAGCAGTTACCTTCCCCGGGACAGGGTGTTCCACGAGCAGTACTTC.

This clonotype was seen a few times. The gene calls are TRBV10-3 and TRBJ2-3; unclear D gene. Trimming took 6 bases from V and 0 from J, leaving 13 bases between them. In germline, CDR1 is ENHRY, CDR2 SYGVKD. The length of the CDR3 is 15 residues. The CDR3 reads CAISAQAPSTDTQYF. CDR3 coding DNA: TGTGCCATCAGCGCCCAGGCCCCTAGCACAGATACGCAGTATTTT.

There are a few counts of this clonotype. This rearrangement joins TRBV20-1 to TRBJ2-3; no firm D call. The CDR3 contains 13 residues. Germline V gene data show CDR1 as DFQATT and CDR2 as SNEGSKA (reference sequence). Trimming stripped 2 bases from V and 6 bases from J, with 12 bases between. The chain's CDR3 is CSARTWDPDTQYF. The CDR3 coding sequence is TGCAGTGCTAGAACTTGGGATCCCGATACGCAGTATTTT.

J is TRBJ1-6 and V is TRBV28, with D possibly TRBD1 on 5 matching bases. The CDR3 sequence is 14 residues long. V was trimmed by 5 bases and J by 9 bases, leaving 14 bases between them. Germline CDR1 MDHEN, CDR2 SYDVKM. CDR3 residues: CASSQGLLTSPLHF. CDR3 nucleotide sequence: TGTGCCAGCAGTCAGGGACTACTAACTTCACCCCTCCACTTT.

This chain joins TRBV20-1 and TRBJ2-5; 7 bases are shared with TRBD2. CDR3 length: 15 residues. With 6 bases clipped from V and 1 base from J, the junction kept 11 bases outside the gene matches. In germline, CDR1 is DFQATT, CDR2 SNEGSKA (reference sequence). Written as DNA, the CDR3 is TGCAGTGCAGTTTTGGCTAGCGGCACCCAAGAGACCCAGTACTTC. Translated, it gives CSAVLASGTQETQYF.

The chain is built from TRBV18 and TRBJ1-3; D call uncertain. The germline CDR1 and CDR2 sequences are KGHSH and LQKENI. The CDR3 covers 15 residues. Trimming cost V 0 bases and J 0 bases, with 6 bases left between them. The CDR3 spells CASSPPGFSGNTIYF. CDR3 bases: TGTGCCAGCTCACCACCCGGGTTCTCTGGAAACACCATATATTTT. The variable domain in full, completed from reference TRBV18 and TRBJ1-3, reads NAGVMQNPRHLVRRRGQEARLRCSPMKGHSHVYWYRQLPEEGLKFMVYLQKENIIDESGMPKERFSAEFPKEGPSILRIQQVVRGDSAAYFCASSPPGFSGNTIYFGEGSWLTVV.

A few counts support this clonotype. V gene TRBV6-5 combines with J gene TRBJ1-5, with 7 bases lining up with TRBD1. V shed 4 bases and J 5 bases; nucleotides not matched to a gene: 8. The CDR3 is 15 residues long. Germline values: CDR1 MNHEY, CDR2 SVGAGI. The CDR3 sequence is CASSSTTGVDQPQHF. The CDR3 nucleotides are TGTGCCAGCAGTTCCACCACAGGGGTGGATCAGCCCCAGCATTTT.

This clonotype turned up a few times. The J gene is TRBJ2-2, the V gene TRBV5-1, with 8 positions matching TRBD1. The germline CDR1 and CDR2 sequences are SGHRS and YFSETQ. The V segment lost 7 bases and the J segment 3 bases; nucleotides outside the gene matches: 8. The length of the CDR3 is 15 residues. This chain's CDR3 is CASHVGQGDTGELFF. In DNA form, the CDR3 reads TGCGCCAGCCACGTAGGACAGGGAGACACCGGGGAGCTGTTTTTT.

The rearrangement uses TRBV28 and TRBJ2-1; 11 bases line up with TRBD2. The CDR3 consists of 16 residues. Germline V gene lookup returns CDR1 MDHEN and CDR2 SYDVKM. The ends lost 1 base at V and 7 bases at J; junction bases unmatched: 6. The CDR3 loop is CASSLSSSGGYNEQFF. CDR3 sequence (DNA): TGTGCCAGCAGTTTATCGTCTAGCGGGGGGTATAATGAGCAGTTCTTC.

This clonotype was seen a few times. This sequence joins TRBV7-6 and TRBJ1-4; D remains ambiguous. V gave up 5 bases and J gave up 4 bases, with 11 bases separating them. The CDR3 covers 14 residues. Germline CDR1 SGHVS, CDR2 FNYEAQ. CDR3 protein: CASSQGPINEKLFF. DNA for the CDR3: TGTGCCAGCAGCCAAGGGCCGATTAATGAAAAACTGTTTTTT.

A few counts support this clonotype. V gene TRBV4-1 combines with J gene TRBJ1-2; no reliable D call. The CDR3 length is 17 residues. Between the trimmed V and J ends, which lost 1 base and 0 bases, there was a span of 15 bases. CDR1 and CDR2 from the germline V gene are MGHRA and YSYEKL. The CDR3 protein is CASSQGPQRFTNYGYTF. For the CDR3, the DNA is TGCGCCAGCAGCCAAGGTCCTCAGAGGTTCACTAACTATGGCTACACCTTC.

This clonotype was counted once. CDR3 sequence: CASSLEHDLETQYF. CDR3 DNA sequence: TGTGCCAGCAGCTTAGAACACGATTTAGAGACCCAGTACTTC. This sequence joins TRBV7-8 and TRBJ2-5; no clear D. Germline CDR1 and CDR2: SGHVS and FQNEAQ. V was cut by 1 base and J by 4 bases, with 10 bases left in between. The CDR3 covers 14 residues.

This clonotype was counted between two and nine times. The rearrangement links TRBV4-3 to TRBJ1-1; perhaps TRBD1 as D (6 bases). V lost 0 bases and J 0 bases, leaving 20 bases between the germline ends. The CDR3 totals 19 residues. Germline CDR1 reads LGHNA; CDR2 reads YSLEER. In nucleotides, the CDR3 is TGCGCCAGCAGCCAAGATAATTTCCAGACGGACAGACTGAACACTGAAGCTTTCTTT. It yields the protein CASSQDNFQTDRLNTEAFF.

This clonotype has only a few counts. The chain links TRBV27 to TRBJ2-1; 9 nucleotides align to TRBD2. CDR1 MNHEY and CDR2 SMNVEV come from the germline V gene (reference sequence). V gave up 3 bases and J gave up 9 bases; unmatched junction bases: 3. The CDR3 covers 13 residues. CDR3 residues: CASSFAGGPEQFF. In DNA form, the CDR3 reads TGTGCCAGCAGTTTTGCGGGGGGGCCTGAGCAGTTCTTC.

V usage is TRBV25-1 and J usage is TRBJ2-3, with D possibly TRBD2 on 5 matching bases. V lost 1 base and J 5 bases, leaving 10 bases between the germline ends. The germline V gene encodes CDR1 MGHDK and CDR2 SYGVNS. This CDR3 is built from 14 residues. This chain's CDR3 is CASSESVGGDTQYF. CDR3 bases: TGTGCCAGCAGTGAATCGGTCGGAGGAGATACGCAGTATTTT.

This clonotype was observed a few times. The V gene is TRBV6-5, the J gene TRBJ1-1; D not certain. Germline loops: CDR1 MNHEY, CDR2 SVGAGI. Trimming took off 3 bases at V and 6 bases at J, with 11 bases between the two ends. The CDR3 sequence is 13 residues long. The CDR3 loop is CASSYSPYSEAFF. As DNA, the CDR3 is TGTGCCAGCAGTTATTCTCCTTACTCTGAAGCTTTCTTT.

The chain employs TRBV7-2 and TRBJ1-4, with 8 positions matching TRBD1. This CDR3 region has 13 residues. The ends lost 5 bases at V and 8 bases at J; junction bases unmatched: 4. Per the germline V gene, CDR1 is SGHTA and CDR2 is FQGNSA. The DNA of the CDR3 is TGTGCCAGCAGCATTGGACAGGGCGAAAAACTGTTTTTT. Translating it yields CASSIGQGEKLFF.

In its sample, this clonotype was seen many times. J is TRBJ1-6 and V is TRBV5-1; D gene uncertain. Trimming left V 0 bases short and J 9 bases short, with 16 bases between. This CDR3 contains 16 residues. Germline V lookup: CDR1 SGHRS, CDR2 YFSETQ. CDR3 bases: TGCGCCAGCAGCTTGGTAGGTGCAGGTAGCATTTCACCCCTCCACTTT. Translating gives CASSLVGAGSISPLHF.

V and J are TRBV2 and TRBJ2-2; D is perhaps TRBD1 (5 bases). Germline-derived CDR1 and CDR2 are SNHLY and FYNNEI. Between the trimmed V and J ends, which lost 6 bases and 2 bases, there was a span of 10 bases. CDR3 length equals 14 residues. CDR3 region: CASRVGQNTGELFF. In DNA, the CDR3 is TGTGCCAGCAGGGTCGGACAAAACACCGGGGAGCTGTTTTTT.